A single sample gave rise to the 29 T cell receptor beta chains below, sequenced in a study of T cell responses to AZD1222 COVID-19 vaccine (dated by TCRdb to the early 2020s). This sample's time point label indicates: about 28 days (+/-7) after the second vaccine dose. This specimen's treatment or condition label, per the study, means: meningococcal conjugate vaccine given as trial control. Library method: the immunoSEQ multiplex PCR assay. Here the immuneACCESS table is served through TCRdb, limited to in-frame sequences with V and J called. Missing clones are a known gap in these copies; in checked studies unresolved V genes cover under half, and the rest lacks a known reason. Here the sample has around 150,000 clones; 70% to 90% occur a single time. Around 8.3% of the sample goes to the ten largest clones. The specimen was peripheral blood, collected 28 days after the second dose of the MenACWY control vaccine. The receptors were sampled from an adult who received the MenACWY meningococcal vaccine as a control.

This clone was seen just once. V and J are TRBV27 and TRBJ1-2; weak D call: TRBD1 (5 bases). Germline V CDR1 and CDR2: MNHEY, SMNVEV (reference sequence). Trimming stripped 5 bases from V and 2 bases from J, with 15 bases between. This CDR3 region has 15 residues. Here the CDR3 reads CASSLGGIGNYGYTF. As DNA, the CDR3 is TGTGCCAGCAGTCTGGGGGGGATTGGGAACTATGGCTACACCTTC.

The rearrangement joins TRBV28 to TRBJ2-2; D possibly corresponds to TRBD2 (6 bases). Trimming took 4 bases from V and 4 from J, leaving 16 bases between them. The CDR3 sequence is 16 residues long. Germline CDR1 MDHEN, CDR2 SYDVKM. The CDR3 loop reads CASSSAGTAATGELFF. The DNA of the CDR3 is TGTGCCAGCAGTTCCGCCGGGACTGCGGCCACCGGGGAGCTGTTTTTT.

The V call is TRBV5-5, the J call TRBJ1-5; 7 nucleotides line up with TRBD1. This CDR3 has 18 amino acids. V lost 0 bases, J lost 0 bases, and 9 bases stayed unmatched. Germline CDR1 and CDR2: SGHKS and YYEKEE (reference sequence). DNA of the CDR3: TGTGCCAGCAGCTTGGACCAGGGGGTCGTCTATAGCAATCAGCCCCAGCATTTT. This codes for CASSLDQGVVYSNQPQHF.

This chain connects TRBV10-3 to TRBJ2-2, with TRBD2 identical over 11 bases. After removal of 8 bases from V and 2 bases from J, the junction contained 7 bases not matched to a gene. The CDR3 has 16 residues. CDR1 and CDR2 (germline): ENHRY, SYGVKD. The CDR3, as DNA: TGTGCCATCCCGGCCACTAGCGGGAGTAACACCGGGGAGCTGTTTTTT. It codes for CAIPATSGSNTGELFF.

This clone occurred once. V and J are TRBV9 and TRBJ2-7; 7 positions agree with TRBD2. The V and J ends lost 0 bases and 0 bases, in that order; junction bases with no gene match: 6. This CDR3 comprises 16 residues. Germline loops: CDR1 SGDLS, CDR2 YYNGEE. This CDR3 reads CASSVGPAGSSYEQYF. The CDR3 region has the DNA TGTGCCAGCAGCGTAGGGCCAGCGGGAAGCTCCTACGAGCAGTACTTC. Complete variable domain (other parts from reference TRBV9 and TRBJ2-7): DSGVTQTPKHLITATGQRVTLRCSPRSGDLSVYWYQQSLDQGLQFLIQYYNGEERAKGNILERFSAQQFPDLHSELNLSSLELGDSALYFCASSVGPAGSSYEQYFGPGTRLTVT.

The gene calls are TRBV5-1 and TRBJ1-2; D remains ambiguous. CDR3 size: 14 residues. Germline V gene sequence: CDR1 SGHRS, CDR2 YFSETQ. V was shortened by 4 bases and J by 2 bases, with 12 bases between the two germline ends. The CDR3 region is CASSPGSRNYGYTF. DNA for the CDR3: TGCGCCAGCAGCCCCGGGAGTAGGAACTATGGCTACACCTTC.

This chain joins TRBV14 and TRBJ2-7; D is perhaps TRBD2 (6 bases). The CDR3 covers 14 residues. Trimming stripped 5 bases from V and 2 bases from J, with 13 bases between. CDR1 is SGHDN, CDR2 FVKESK, per germline. This CDR3 is CASSSPLAPYEQYF. Here the CDR3 DNA reads TGTGCCAGCAGCTCCCCACTAGCTCCCTACGAGCAGTACTTC.

The CDR3 region has the DNA TGTGCCAGCAGTTTTAGACTAGGGGAGACCCAGTACTTC. Its protein is CASSFRLGETQYF. V and J are TRBV6-2 or TRBV6-3 and TRBJ2-5, with TRBD2 as a possible D gene (6 bases). Trimming pared 4 bases from V and 5 bases from J, leaving 11 bases between. The CDR3 spans 13 residues. Germline CDR1 and CDR2: MNHEY and SVGEGT.

The chain joins TRBV5-1 to TRBJ1-6; D is ambiguous. Germline CDR1 is SGHRS and CDR2 is YFSETQ. This CDR3 is built from 13 residues. Trimming left V 4 bases short and J 16 bases short, with 18 bases between. CDR3 residues: CASSETIGGSLHF. As DNA, the CDR3 is TGCGCCAGCAGCGAAACAATCGGAGGTAGTCTCCACTTT.

This chain links TRBV5-6 with TRBJ1-2; tentative D call: TRBD1 (5 bases). The CDR3 is made up of 14 amino acids. Deletions cut 1 base from V and 3 bases from J, with 10 bases between. The germline CDR1 and CDR2 sequences are SGHDT and YYEEEE. The DNA of the CDR3 is TGTGCCAGCAGCTTGTATCGGGACTACTATGGCTACACCTTC. Its protein product is CASSLYRDYYGYTF.

The V gene is TRBV6-6, the J gene TRBJ2-2, with 10 bases aligning to TRBD1. Germline CDR1 is MNHNY and CDR2 is SVGAGI (reference sequence). With V trimmed by 5 bases and J by 6 bases, 12 bases remained unmatched. This CDR3 is 17 amino acids long. This CDR3 reads CASSPSGTGERPGELFF. CDR3 in DNA: TGTGCCAGCAGTCCCTCAGGGACAGGGGAACGCCCCGGGGAGCTGTTTTTT.

This clone was observed a few times. The chain has TRBV5-5 and TRBJ1-5, with D unresolved. Germline CDR1 is SGHKS and CDR2 is YYEKEE (reference sequence). V was clipped by 4 bases and J by 0 bases, with 14 bases between them. This CDR3 has 16 amino acids. CDR3 nucleotides: TGTGCCAGCAGCCCACTGGGGAGTTATAGCAATCAGCCCCAGCATTTT. Translation: CASSPLGSYSNQPQHF.

This chain uses TRBV11-3 with TRBJ1-1; D is undetermined. Germline CDR1 SGHNT, CDR2 YENEEA. Between the trimmed V and J ends, which lost 4 bases and 8 bases, there was a span of 14 bases. The CDR3 extends over 13 amino acids. CDR3 sequence: CASSSSLVGEAFF. CDR3 nucleotides: TGTGCCAGCAGCTCTAGCCTAGTAGGGGAAGCTTTCTTT.

The rearrangement joins TRBV10-3 to TRBJ1-5, with D unclear. Per the germline V gene, CDR1 is ENHRY and CDR2 is SYGVKD. The CDR3 totals 15 residues. Trimming pared 3 bases from V and 2 bases from J, leaving 11 bases between. In DNA form, the CDR3 reads TGTGCCATCAGTGAAGAGGTGATTGGCAATCAGCCCCAGCATTTT. As protein: CAISEEVIGNQPQHF.

V gene TRBV7-9 combines with J gene TRBJ1-4; D possibly corresponds to TRBD1 (6 bases). Between the trimmed V and J ends, which lost 5 bases and 7 bases, there was a span of 17 bases. The CDR3 sequence is 15 residues long. Germline values: CDR1 SEHNR, CDR2 FQNEAQ (reference sequence). CDR3 protein: CASSTGTARAEKLFF. The CDR3 DNA reads as TGTGCCAGCAGCACAGGGACCGCCAGGGCTGAAAAACTGTTTTTT. The whole variable domain, filled in from reference TRBV7-9 and TRBJ1-4, reads DTGVSQNPRHKITKRGQNVTFRCDPISEHNRLYWYRQTLGQGPEFLTYFQNEAQLEKSRLLSDRFSAERPKGSFSTLEIQRTEQGDSAMYLCASSTGTARAEKLFFGSGTQLSVL.

V and J are TRBV6-6 and TRBJ2-1; TRBD1 matches 9 bases. The germline gives CDR1 MNHNY, CDR2 SVGAGI (reference sequence). After removal of 3 bases from V and 6 bases from J, the junction contained 6 bases not matched to a gene. The CDR3 totals 15 residues. Here the CDR3 reads CASSYPDRGSNEQFF. The CDR3 nucleotides read TGTGCCAGCAGTTATCCGGACAGGGGAAGCAATGAGCAGTTCTTC.

The V and J genes are TRBV18 and TRBJ2-3, with D unclear. CDR1 and CDR2 (germline): KGHSH, LQKENI. Trimming shortened V by 2 bases and J by 0 bases, and 9 bases separated the two germline ends. The CDR3 runs 15 residues. The CDR3 loop reads CASSPAETSTDTQYF. DNA of the CDR3: TGTGCCAGCTCACCAGCGGAGACTAGCACAGATACGCAGTATTTT.

V gene TRBV29-1 combines with J gene TRBJ2-6; D not certain. The CDR3 length is 13 residues. Germline V lookup: CDR1 SQVTM, CDR2 ANQGSEA. The ends were cut back, 6 bases at V and 0 bases at J, with 6 bases in the middle. The CDR3 here is CSVQSSGANVLTF. As DNA, the CDR3 is TGCAGCGTCCAGAGCTCTGGGGCCAACGTCCTGACTTTC.

V and J are TRBV24-1 and TRBJ1-3; 7 positions agree with TRBD1. This CDR3 region has 15 residues. With 2 bases clipped from V and 4 bases from J, the junction kept 4 bases outside the gene matches. Germline-derived CDR1 and CDR2 are KGHDR and SFDVKD. The CDR3 spells CATSDYRGTGNTIYF. The CDR3 nucleotides read TGTGCCACCAGTGATTACAGGGGTACAGGAAACACCATATATTTT.

V gene TRBV19 combines with J gene TRBJ1-5; D gene ambiguous. V was trimmed by 3 bases and J by 1 base, leaving 7 bases between them. This CDR3 spans 14 amino acids. Germline assignment: CDR1 LNHDA and CDR2 SQIVND (reference sequence). CDR3 in amino acids: CASSMGSSNQPQHF. The CDR3 DNA follows: TGTGCCAGTAGTATGGGATCCAGCAATCAGCCCCAGCATTTT.

The V call is TRBV5-1, the J call TRBJ2-7, with TRBD1 identical over 8 bases. Germline V gene data show CDR1 as SGHRS and CDR2 as YFSETQ. With V trimmed by 4 bases and J by 7 bases, 13 bases remained unmatched. The CDR3 totals 15 residues. CDR3 protein: CASSPLTTGQGEQYF. CDR3 DNA sequence: TGCGCCAGCAGCCCGCTTACTACCGGACAGGGTGAGCAGTACTTC.

The gene calls are TRBV4-1 and TRBJ2-6; weak D call: TRBD2 (5 bases). Germline V gives CDR1 MGHRA, CDR2 YSYEKL. Trimming took off 3 bases at V and 1 base at J, with 19 bases between the two ends. The CDR3 runs to 19 residues. CDR3 protein: CASSQVGLQERSGANVLTF. For the CDR3, the DNA is TGCGCCAGCAGCCAGGTCGGACTCCAGGAAAGGTCTGGGGCCAACGTCCTGACTTTC.

The rearrangement links TRBV11-2 to TRBJ2-5; D might be TRBD2 (6 bases). Trimming cost V 1 base and J 4 bases, with 7 bases left between them. Germline V gene data show CDR1 as SGHAT and CDR2 as FQNNGV. CDR3 length: 13 residues. CDR3: CASSLAGGETQYF. Written as DNA, the CDR3 is TGTGCCAGCAGCTTAGCCGGGGGAGAGACCCAGTACTTC.

The chain joins TRBV11-2 to TRBJ2-3, with 8 bases lining up with TRBD2. CDR1 and CDR2 from the germline V gene are SGHAT and FQNNGV. The CDR3 runs 16 residues. J lost 2 bases, V lost 4 bases, and 8 bases had no gene match. The chain's CDR3 is CASSWPAGAITDTQYF. In nucleotides, the CDR3 is TGTGCCAGCAGCTGGCCAGCGGGGGCCATCACAGATACGCAGTATTTT.

The chain combines TRBV10-2 with TRBJ2-7; D possibly corresponds to TRBD2 (6 bases). V was cut by 6 bases and J by 4 bases, with 13 bases left in between. Germline assignment: CDR1 WSHSY and CDR2 SAAADI. The CDR3 length is 13 residues. For the CDR3, the DNA is TGCGCCAGCAGCCGTCTTGGGAGGTACGAGCAGTACTTC. It is translated as CASSRLGRYEQYF.

V gene TRBV4-3 combines with J gene TRBJ1-2; D gene unclear. Deletions cut 1 base from V and 6 bases from J, with 15 bases between. The CDR3 runs 15 residues. Germline CDR1 reads LGHNA; CDR2 reads YSLEER. CDR3 DNA sequence: TGCGCCAGCAGCCAAGGGTTTGGGAGAACTGATGGCTACACCTTC. Translation gives CASSQGFGRTDGYTF.

This clone was observed a handful of times. This chain joins TRBV6-1 and TRBJ2-3; D gene uncertain. Trimming took 3 bases from V and 2 from J, leaving 12 bases between them. Germline values: CDR1 MNHNS, CDR2 SASEGT. CDR3 length: 15 residues. In DNA, the CDR3 is TGTGCCAGCAGTGACCCGGACGGAGTCACAGATACGCAGTATTTT. It codes for CASSDPDGVTDTQYF.

This rearrangement joins TRBV16 to TRBJ2-6; 8 nucleotides match TRBD1. Germline V gene sequence: CDR1 KGHSY, CDR2 FQNENV. The CDR3 runs 22 residues. Trimming at V came to 4 bases and at J to 0 bases, leaving 20 bases not matched to a gene. Written as DNA, the CDR3 is TGTGCCAGCAGCCTAAAATTTACGTCCAGGGGACAGGTACCCTCTGGGGCCAACGTCCTGACTTTC. It yields the protein CASSLKFTSRGQVPSGANVLTF.

V is TRBV24-1 and J is TRBJ1-2, with TRBD1 as a possible D gene (6 bases). The CDR3 has 12 amino acids. Per germline, CDR1 KGHDR and CDR2 SFDVKD. Between the trimmed V and J ends, which lost 4 bases and 6 bases, there was a span of 8 bases. Here the CDR3 reads CATSDRGHGYTF. CDR3 DNA sequence: TGTGCCACCAGTGACCGGGGGCATGGCTACACCTTC.